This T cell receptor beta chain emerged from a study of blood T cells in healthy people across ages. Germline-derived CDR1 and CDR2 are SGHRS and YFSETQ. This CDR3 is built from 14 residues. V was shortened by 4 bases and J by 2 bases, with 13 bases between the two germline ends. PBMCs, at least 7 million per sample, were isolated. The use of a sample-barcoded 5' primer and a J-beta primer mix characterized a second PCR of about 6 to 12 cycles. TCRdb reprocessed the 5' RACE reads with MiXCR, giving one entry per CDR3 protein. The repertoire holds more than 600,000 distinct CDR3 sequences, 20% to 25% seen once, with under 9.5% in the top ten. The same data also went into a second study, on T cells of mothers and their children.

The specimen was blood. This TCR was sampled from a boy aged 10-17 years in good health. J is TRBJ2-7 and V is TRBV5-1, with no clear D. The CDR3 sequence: CASSIEGPAYEQYF. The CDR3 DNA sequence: TGCGCCAGCAGCATCGAAGGGCCTGCCTACGAGCAGTACTTC. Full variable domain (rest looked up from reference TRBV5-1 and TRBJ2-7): KAGVTQTPRYLIKTRGQQVTLSCSPISGHRSVSWYQQTPGQGLQFLFEYFSETQRNKGNFPGRFSGRQFSNSRSEMNVSTLELGDSALYLCASSIEGPAYEQYFGPGTRLTVT.